The rows below give T cell receptor beta chains drawn from one sample of a study of shared clonotypes between healthy human individuals. Repertoires were generated with immunoSEQ multiplex PCR, while TCRdb's copy carries only in-frame clones and drops some. The sample consists of roughly 2.6 million clones, approximately 90% of them appearing once. The specimen was naive CD4+ T cells sorted from blood. The receptors come from a man aged 18 to 29 in good health. CDR3s include the opening cysteine and the closing phenylalanine or tryptophan. A D gene is named only where the DNA matches it firmly. Size is stated for part of the rows, as once, few or many counts, or as a class when the clone is expanded.

cdr3_nt	cdr3_aa	v_call	j_call	clone_size	d_call
TGTGCCAGCAGCTTGGCAGGGTCCGCCCATAATTCACCCCTCCACTTT	CASSLAGSAHNSPLHF	TRBV5-4	TRBJ1-6	-	-
TGTGCCAGCACGGACAGGGCTGTCGGGGGCTACACCTTC	CASTDRAVGGYTF	TRBV6-1	TRBJ1-2	-	TRBD1
TGTGCCAGCAGCCTCGCCACAGATACGCAGTATTTT	CASSLATDTQYF	TRBV7-2	TRBJ2-3	-	-
TGTGCCAGCAGTTACCAGGGGAGGCCCTACAATGAGCAGTTCTTC	CASSYQGRPYNEQFF	TRBV6-5	TRBJ2-1	-	-
TGTGCCAGCACTCAGGGAAACTCTTACCAAGAGACCCAGTACTTC	CASTQGNSYQETQYF	TRBV5-6	TRBJ2-5	-	-
TGCAGTGCAATCACAGATACGCAGTATTTT	CSAITDTQYF	TRBV20-1	TRBJ2-3	-	-
TGTGCCAGCAGCTCCTCCGGGACAGGGAACACTGAAGCTTTCTTT	CASSSSGTGNTEAFF	TRBV11-3	TRBJ1-1	-	TRBD1
TGTGCCAGCAGCACCTCCGGGACTAGCGGGCGATACGAGCAGTACTTC	CASSTSGTSGRYEQYF	TRBV11-2	TRBJ2-7	-	TRBD2
TGTGCCAGCAGCTTGTCCGGATATAACCAAGAGACCCAGTACTTC	CASSLSGYNQETQYF	TRBV5-4	TRBJ2-5	once	-
TGTGCCAGTAGTATAGTTTCGAACACCGGGGAGCTGTTTTTT	CASSIVSNTGELFF	TRBV19	TRBJ2-2	-	-